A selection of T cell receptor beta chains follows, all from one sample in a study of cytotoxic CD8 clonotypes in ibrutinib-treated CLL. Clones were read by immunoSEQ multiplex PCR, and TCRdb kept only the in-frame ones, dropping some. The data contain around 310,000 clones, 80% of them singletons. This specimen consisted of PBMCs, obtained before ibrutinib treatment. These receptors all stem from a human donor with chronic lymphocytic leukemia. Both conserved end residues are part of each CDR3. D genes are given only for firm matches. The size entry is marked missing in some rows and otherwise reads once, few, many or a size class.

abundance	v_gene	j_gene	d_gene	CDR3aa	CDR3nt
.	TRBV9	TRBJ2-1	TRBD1	CASSVAGGQNNNEQFF	TGTGCCAGCAGCGTAGCAGGGGGACAAAATAACAATGAGCAGTTCTTC
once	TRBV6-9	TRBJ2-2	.	CASSFGGELFF	TGTGCCAGCAGTTTCGGCGGGGAGCTGTTTTTT
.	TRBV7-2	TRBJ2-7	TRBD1	CASSFRDRYEQYF	TGTGCCAGCAGCTTCCGGGACAGATACGAGCAGTACTTC
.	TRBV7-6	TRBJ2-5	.	CASSTGWETQYF	TGTGCCAGCAGCACTGGGTGGGAGACCCAGTACTTC
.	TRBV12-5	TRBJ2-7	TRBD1	CASGLVSFGQGSSYEQYF	TGTGCTAGTGGTTTGGTCTCCTTCGGACAGGGGAGCTCCTACGAGCAGTACTTC
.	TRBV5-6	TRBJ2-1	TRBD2	CASSLVETSGYNEQFF	TGTGCCAGCAGCTTGGTGGAGACTAGCGGATACAATGAGCAGTTCTTC
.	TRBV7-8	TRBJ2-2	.	CASSPGSVGELFF	TGTGCCAGCAGCCCTGGGTCCGTCGGGGAGCTGTTTTTT
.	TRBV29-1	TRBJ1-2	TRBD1	CSVVDRAYGYTF	TGCAGCGTTGTGGACAGGGCCTATGGCTACACCTTC
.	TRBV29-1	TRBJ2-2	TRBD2	CSNKLAGATGELFF	TGCAGCAATAAACTAGCGGGAGCCACCGGGGAGCTGTTTTTT
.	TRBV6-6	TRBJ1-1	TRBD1	CASSYWDRVGEAFF	TGTGCCAGCAGTTACTGGGACAGGGTCGGTGAAGCTTTCTTT
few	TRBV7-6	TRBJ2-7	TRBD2	CASSLGLAGGPDEQYF	TGTGCCAGCAGCTTAGGACTAGCGGGAGGGCCAGACGAGCAGTACTTC
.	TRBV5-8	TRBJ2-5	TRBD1	CASSLGGQEQETQYF	TGTGCCAGCAGCTTGGGTGGACAGGAACAAGAGACCCAGTACTTC
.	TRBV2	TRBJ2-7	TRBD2	CASLLAGDYEQYF	TGTGCCAGCTTACTAGCGGGAGACTACGAGCAGTACTTC
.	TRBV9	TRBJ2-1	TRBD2	CASSSGLANREQFF	TGTGCCAGCAGCTCGGGACTAGCGAACAGGGAGCAGTTCTTC
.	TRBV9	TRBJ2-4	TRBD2	CASSVVSGSNIQYF	TGTGCCAGCAGCGTAGTTAGCGGGAGTAACATTCAGTACTTC
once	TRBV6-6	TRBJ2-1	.	CASSRGEGVYNEQFF	TGTGCCAGCAGTCGGGGTGAGGGAGTCTACAATGAGCAGTTCTTC
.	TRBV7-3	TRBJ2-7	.	CASSLTRMGEQYF	TGTGCCAGCAGCTTAACTCGGATGGGCGAGCAGTACTTC
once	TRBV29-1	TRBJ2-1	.	CSVGWWDNEQFF	TGCAGCGTAGGGTGGTGGGACAATGAGCAGTTCTTC
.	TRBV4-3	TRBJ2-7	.	CASSQLQPSGAQYEQYF	TGCGCCAGCAGCCAACTGCAACCGTCCGGGGCCCAGTACGAGCAGTACTTC
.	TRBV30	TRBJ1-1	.	CAWASGASEAFF	TGTGCCTGGGCATCAGGGGCTTCGGAAGCTTTCTTT
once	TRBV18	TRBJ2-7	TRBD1	CASSPLPGQGHDEQYF	TGTGCCAGCTCACCTTTACCGGGACAGGGACATGACGAGCAGTACTTC
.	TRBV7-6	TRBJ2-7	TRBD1	CASSKGQGSTSYEQYF	TGTGCCAGCAGCAAGGGACAGGGCTCCACCTCCTACGAGCAGTACTTC
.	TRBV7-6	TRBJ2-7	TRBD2	CASSSAPGLAGGYEQYF	TGTGCCAGCAGCTCAGCCCCAGGACTAGCGGGAGGGTACGAGCAGTACTTC
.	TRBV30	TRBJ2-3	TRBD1	CAWSPTDRDRGRYRVTDTQYF	TGTGCCTGGAGCCCGACAGACCGGGACAGGGGGCGATACAGAGTCACAGATACGCAGTATTTT
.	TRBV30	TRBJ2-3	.	CAWSAKGDTQYF	TGTGCCTGGAGTGCCAAGGGGGATACGCAGTATTTT
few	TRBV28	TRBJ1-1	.	CASSLLDQEAFF	TGTGCCAGCAGTTTATTAGACCAGGAAGCTTTCTTT
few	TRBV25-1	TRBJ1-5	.	CASSESVRSNQPQHF	TGTGCCAGCAGTGAATCAGTGCGTAGCAATCAGCCCCAGCATTTT
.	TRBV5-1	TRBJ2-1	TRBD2	CASSSRERERGSEQFF	TGCGCCAGCAGCTCTCGAGAGCGGGAGCGGGGGAGTGAGCAGTTCTTC
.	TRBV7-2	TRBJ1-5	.	CASSLYSQPQHF	TGTGCCAGCAGCCTCTACAGTCAGCCCCAGCATTTT
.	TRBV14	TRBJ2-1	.	CASSLFSGYNEQFF	TGTGCCAGCAGCCTATTTAGCGGCTACAATGAGCAGTTCTTC
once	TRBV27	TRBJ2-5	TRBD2	CASRRLAGGFETQYF	TGTGCCAGCAGACGGCTAGCGGGAGGCTTTGAGACCCAGTACTTC
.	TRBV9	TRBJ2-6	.	CASSPFNSGANVLTF	TGTGCCAGCAGCCCCTTCAACTCTGGGGCCAACGTCCTGACTTTC
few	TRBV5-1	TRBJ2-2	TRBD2	CASSTALAGEGGELFF	TGCGCCAGCAGTACTGCCTTGGCGGGAGAGGGCGGGGAGCTGTTTTTT
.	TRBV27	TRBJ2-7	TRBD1	CASAWTGDLYEQYF	TGTGCCAGCGCCTGGACAGGGGACCTCTACGAGCAGTACTTC
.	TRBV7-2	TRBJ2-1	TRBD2	CASSRTRLAYDEQFF	TGTGCCAGCAGCAGAACGAGACTAGCCTATGATGAGCAGTTCTTC
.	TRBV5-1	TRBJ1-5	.	CASSLFGGNQPQHF	TGCGCCAGCAGCTTATTCGGAGGCAATCAGCCCCAGCATTTT
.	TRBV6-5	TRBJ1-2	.	CASASNANYGYTF	TGTGCCAGCGCAAGTAACGCCAACTATGGCTACACCTTC